These 32 T cell receptor beta chains originate from one sample sequenced in a study of blood T cell repertoires in COVID-19. Clones were read by immunoSEQ multiplex PCR, and TCRdb kept only the in-frame ones, dropping some. There are 150,000 to 200,000 clones in the sample; around 81% occur only once, and roughly 6.9% lies in the top ten. Source material: PBMCs or T cells enriched from blood (not recorded which). The source of these receptors is a man between 35 and 55 years old who had recovered from COVID-19.

This chain links TRBV3-1 (or the pseudogene TRBV3-2) with TRBJ2-3, with 11 positions matching TRBD2. The germline V gene has CDR1 LGHDT and CDR2 YNNKEL (reference sequence). The CDR3 runs 16 residues. J lost 8 bases, V lost 4 bases, and 11 bases had no gene match. The CDR3 here is CASSPTTSGVGFTQYF. In nucleotides, the CDR3 is TGTGCCAGCAGCCCCACGACTAGCGGGGTCGGATTTACGCAGTATTTT.

Regarding this clone: The same CDR3 also results from other DNA sequences found in this sample. This chain connects TRBV5-4 to TRBJ1-2; 7 bases fit TRBD1. Germline V lookup: CDR1 SGHNT, CDR2 YYREEE (reference sequence). The CDR3 loop spans 13 amino acids. V lost 4 bases and J lost 2; bases outside the gene matches: 2. The CDR3 DNA reads TGTGCCAGCAGCCTACAGGGGAACTATGGCTACACCTTC. Translating gives CASSLQGNYGYTF.

The rearrangement links TRBV28 to TRBJ1-5; 10 nucleotides match TRBD1. Germline lookup yields CDR1 MDHEN and CDR2 SYDVKM. The CDR3 is 14 amino acids. CDR3 nucleotides: TGTGTCTCACAAGGACAGGGGGGTAATCAGCCCCAGCATTTT. It is translated as CVSQGQGGNQPQHF.

The chain joins TRBV7-9 to TRBJ2-3; 15 bases map to TRBD2. Germline assignment: CDR1 SEHNR and CDR2 FQNEAQ (reference sequence). V shed 5 bases, J shed 4 bases, and the junction held 7 bases outside the gene matches. The CDR3 totals 17 residues. The CDR3 sequence: CASSTGLAGGLADTQYF. CDR3 nucleotide sequence: TGTGCCAGCAGCACAGGACTAGCGGGGGGGCTGGCAGATACGCAGTATTTT.

V usage is TRBV7-2 and J usage is TRBJ1-5; D might be TRBD1 (6 bases). V shed 5 bases and J shed 5 bases, with 16 bases lying between them. Per the germline V gene, CDR1 is SGHTA and CDR2 is FQGNSA. This CDR3 has 15 amino acids. The CDR3 protein is CASSLGGTGHQPQHF. CDR3 coding DNA: TGTGCCAGCAGCCTAGGAGGCACAGGGCATCAGCCCCAGCATTTT.

This clone turned up a few times. The chain employs TRBV5-1 and TRBJ1-6, with a possible D match to TRBD1 (5 bases). Germline V gene sequence: CDR1 SGHRS, CDR2 YFSETQ. V dropped 4 bases and J dropped 11 bases, with 19 bases sitting between them. The CDR3 has 15 residues. CDR3 coding DNA: TGCGCCAGCAGCCAGGACCCTAAAAAGGGGCCACCCCTCCACTTT. Translated: CASSQDPKKGPPLHF.

CDR3 residues: CASSPYRGLNTEAFF. CDR3 bases: TGTGCCAGCAGCCCTTACAGGGGATTGAACACTGAAGCTTTCTTT. The rearrangement uses TRBV3-1 (or the pseudogene TRBV3-2) and TRBJ1-1; 7 positions agree with TRBD1. The CDR3 is made up of 15 amino acids. V was clipped by 4 bases and J by 0 bases; unmatched bases: 5. CDR1 and CDR2 (germline): LGHDT, YNNKEL (reference sequence).

The rearrangement links TRBV5-1 to TRBJ2-3; D may be TRBD1 (5 bases). The CDR3 runs to 15 residues. Germline loops: CDR1 SGHRS, CDR2 YFSETQ. The V end was cut by 1 base, the J end by 2 bases, with 11 bases between. This chain's CDR3 is CASSLSTADTDTQYF. CDR3 in DNA: TGCGCCAGCAGCTTGTCGACAGCTGACACAGATACGCAGTATTTT.

Note on this clone: One end of the junction does not line up with germline, which may come from a read error. The chain combines TRBV7-7 with TRBJ1-3; D unclear. CDR1 and CDR2 (germline): SSHAT, FNYEAQ (reference sequence). The CDR3 runs to 16 residues. The CDR3 sequence: CASSPDVAAAGNTIYF. The CDR3 DNA reads TGTGCTAGCAGCCCAGATGTAGCGGCAGCTGGAAACACCATATATTTT. Together with reference TRBV7-7 and TRBJ1-3, the CDR3 gives the full variable domain: GAGVSQSPRYKVTKRGQDVTLRCDPISSHATLYWYQQALGQGPEFLTYFNYEAQPDKSGLPSDRFSAERPEGSISTLTIQRTEQRDSAMYRCASSPDVAAAGNTIYFGEGSWLTVV.

The rearrangement joins TRBV19 to TRBJ2-3; 7 positions match TRBD2. The CDR3 totals 14 residues. Germline assignment: CDR1 LNHDA and CDR2 SQIVND (reference sequence). V lost 3 bases and J lost 4; bases outside the gene matches: 4. CDR3 region: CASSMTGGSDTQYF. CDR3 nucleotides: TGTGCCAGTAGTATGACGGGAGGTTCAGATACGCAGTATTTT.

The chain combines TRBV19 with TRBJ2-7, with D perhaps TRBD2 (6 bases). The CDR3 contains 15 residues. With 7 bases removed from V and 2 bases from J, the gap between germline ends came to 18 bases. CDR1 LNHDA and CDR2 SQIVND come from the germline V gene (reference sequence). Here the CDR3 DNA reads TGTGCCAGTAAGAAGGAGGGCAGAGGTACCTACGAGCAGTACTTC. It is translated as CASKKEGRGTYEQYF.

The chain employs TRBV28 and TRBJ2-7; TRBD2 matches at 8 bases. The J segment lost 7 bases and the V segment lost 3 bases, leaving 5 bases of the junction unmatched. Germline values: CDR1 MDHEN, CDR2 SYDVKM. This CDR3 is 13 amino acids long. For the CDR3, the DNA is TGTGCCAGCAGTTTGGCGGGGGGCCGGGAGCAGTACTTC. This translates into CASSLAGGREQYF.

The gene calls are TRBV28 and TRBJ2-3, with 9 positions matching TRBD2. Germline CDR1 is MDHEN and CDR2 is SYDVKM. The length of the CDR3 is 18 residues. V lost 6 bases, J lost 6 bases, and 19 bases stayed unmatched. CDR3 sequence reads: CASSPLIDAGGRVDTQYF. In DNA, the CDR3 is TGTGCCAGCAGCCCCCTTATAGACGCGGGGGGGAGGGTGGATACGCAGTATTTT.

The chain has TRBV29-1 and TRBJ2-5, with D possibly TRBD2 on 6 matching bases. This CDR3 contains 12 residues. Germline-derived CDR1 and CDR2 are SQVTM and ANQGSEA. V gave up 7 bases and J gave up 1 base, with 10 bases separating them. The CDR3 spells CSAGTVQETQYF. The CDR3 DNA reads as TGCAGCGCTGGGACTGTCCAAGAGACCCAGTACTTC.

The chain joins TRBV7-9 to TRBJ2-1; no clear D gene. CDR1 is SEHNR, CDR2 FQNEAQ, per germline (reference sequence). The CDR3 has 13 amino acids. Trimming stripped 1 base from V and 5 bases from J, with 6 bases between. CDR3 sequence reads: CASSLEINNEQFF. The CDR3 DNA reads TGTGCCAGCAGCTTAGAAATCAACAATGAGCAGTTCTTC.

CDR3 region: CASEKQGKSSHEQYF. DNA of the CDR3: TGTGCCAGCGAGAAACAGGGGAAGTCATCCCACGAGCAGTACTTC. The chain employs TRBV7-9 and TRBJ2-7, with 7 bases matching TRBD1. V shed 8 bases and J 5 bases; nucleotides not matched to a gene: 15. The CDR3 consists of 15 residues. CDR1 is SEHNR and CDR2 is FQNEAQ in the germline V gene (reference sequence).

The V and J genes are TRBV12-5 and TRBJ2-6, with TRBD1 matching over 8 bases. The J segment lost 2 bases and the V segment lost 8 bases, leaving 11 bases of the junction unmatched. Germline V gives CDR1 LGHNT, CDR2 FRNRAP. The CDR3 consists of 17 residues. Here the CDR3 DNA reads TGTGCTAGTACCTCCGGGACAGGAGGACCTGGGGCCAACGTCCTGACTTTC. Encoded protein: CASTSGTGGPGANVLTF.

The V call is TRBV30, the J call TRBJ2-2, with D uncertain. Germline V gene data show CDR1 as GTSNPN and CDR2 as SVGIG (reference sequence). The CDR3 loop spans 11 amino acids. Trimming took off 2 bases at V and 5 bases at J, with 3 bases between the two ends. The CDR3 loop reads CAWSRTGELFF. CDR3 coding DNA: TGTGCCTGGAGTCGGACCGGGGAGCTGTTTTTT.

This clone was recorded once. The chain links TRBV4-1 to TRBJ2-3, with 7 nucleotides matching TRBD2. The trim removed 3 bases at V and 2 bases at J, leaving 14 bases unmatched. This CDR3 comprises 18 residues. Germline V gene sequence: CDR1 MGHRA, CDR2 YSYEKL. In DNA form, the CDR3 reads TGCGCCAGCAGCCACACCGGACGGCTAGCGGACCCCACAGATACGCAGTATTTT. Its protein is CASSHTGRLADPTDTQYF.

V usage is TRBV5-1 and J usage is TRBJ1-1, with TRBD1 identical over 8 bases. CDR3 length: 15 amino acids. The germline CDR1 and CDR2 sequences are SGHRS and YFSETQ. V lost 2 bases and J lost 1; bases outside the gene matches: 4. The CDR3 sequence: CASSLTGGRNTEAFF. CDR3 coding DNA: TGCGCCAGCAGCTTAACAGGGGGAAGGAACACTGAAGCTTTCTTT.

This chain joins TRBV7-8 and TRBJ2-1; TRBD2 aligns across 8 bases. The CDR3 consists of 16 residues. Per germline, CDR1 SGHVS and CDR2 FQNEAQ. The trim removed 5 bases at V and 6 bases at J, leaving 12 bases unmatched. This CDR3 is CASSTRGSGTSNEQFF. The CDR3 nucleotides read TGTGCCAGCAGCACCCGGGGTTCAGGGACTAGCAATGAGCAGTTCTTC. The entire variable domain, with the rest obtained from reference TRBV7-8 and TRBJ2-1, is as follows: GAGVSQSPRYKVAKRGQDVALRCDPISGHVSLFWYQQALGQGPEFLTYFQNEAQLDKSGLPSDRFFAERPEGSVSTLKIQRTQQEDSAVYLCASSTRGSGTSNEQFFGPGTRLTVL.

This sequence joins TRBV7-8 and TRBJ1-3; the D gene is possibly TRBD1 (5 bases). Trimming took 4 bases from V and 0 from J, leaving 13 bases between them. Germline V gene data show CDR1 as SGHVS and CDR2 as FQNEAQ. The CDR3 totals 16 residues. Here the CDR3 reads CASSSGGRNSGNTIYF. The CDR3 DNA reads as TGTGCCAGCAGCTCGGGGGGACGGAACTCTGGAAACACCATATATTTT. The full variable domain, completed using reference TRBV7-8 and TRBJ1-3, is GAGVSQSPRYKVAKRGQDVALRCDPISGHVSLFWYQQALGQGPEFLTYFQNEAQLDKSGLPSDRFFAERPEGSVSTLKIQRTQQEDSAVYLCASSSGGRNSGNTIYFGEGSWLTVV.

This clone was observed once. The chain employs TRBV7-8 and TRBJ1-6; D gene ambiguous. The germline gives CDR1 SGHVS, CDR2 FQNEAQ. This CDR3 has 15 amino acids. The V and J ends lost 5 bases and 7 bases respectively, with 15 bases between them. CDR3 sequence (DNA): TGTGCCAGCAGCGTAGGACCTGGCGGGAATTCACCCCTCCACTTT. Its translation: CASSVGPGGNSPLHF.

The chain employs TRBV5-1 and TRBJ2-1; tentatively, D is TRBD2 (5 bases). Germline V CDR1 and CDR2: SGHRS, YFSETQ. This CDR3 has 13 residues. Trimming took 3 bases from V and 12 from J, leaving 16 bases between them. The CDR3 sequence is CASSSLTTSGQFF. The CDR3 coding sequence is TGCGCCAGCAGCTCGCTAACAACCAGCGGGCAGTTCTTC.

The V and J genes are TRBV19 and TRBJ1-2, with 7 nucleotides matching TRBD1. Germline V gene data show CDR1 as LNHDA and CDR2 as SQIVND (reference sequence). J gave up 6 bases and V 2 bases, and 9 bases lay outside the gene matches. This CDR3 is built from 15 residues. CDR3 in DNA: TGTGCCAGTAGTATATCTCCTCGACAGGGCGATGGCTACACCTTC. Translation: CASSISPRQGDGYTF. Full variable domain (remainder filled in from reference TRBV19 and TRBJ1-2): DGGITQSPKYLFRKEGQNVTLSCEQNLNHDAMYWYRQDPGQGLRLIYYSQIVNDFQKGDIAEGYSVSREKKESFPLTVTSAQKNPTAFYLCASSISPRQGDGYTFGSGTRLTVV.

The J gene is TRBJ1-1, the V gene TRBV5-1; 7 bases line up with TRBD1. Germline CDR1 reads SGHRS; CDR2 reads YFSETQ. V was clipped by 2 bases and J by 5 bases; unmatched bases: 9. The CDR3 loop spans 15 amino acids. CDR3 in DNA: TGCGCCAGCAGCTTCTCAAAGGGGGCCGGGACTGAAGCTTTCTTT. Its protein product is CASSFSKGAGTEAFF.

This clone has only one observation. The J gene is TRBJ2-1, the V gene TRBV2, with D maybe TRBD2 (5 bases). The CDR3 length is 15 residues. V was clipped by 7 bases and J by 8 bases, with 21 bases between them. In germline, CDR1 is SNHLY, CDR2 FYNNEI. The CDR3 DNA reads TGTGCCAGCACCCGGGCCGGGCGGGTCGCCGATGAGCAGTTCTTC. Protein sequence: CASTRAGRVADEQFF.

This clone was counted a few times. V and J are TRBV24-1 and TRBJ1-1; D is undetermined. Germline V gives CDR1 KGHDR, CDR2 SFDVKD. V lost 9 bases, J lost 0 bases, and 10 bases lay in between. The length of the CDR3 is 13 residues. CDR3 nucleotide sequence: TGTGCCACCCGAGACGGGATGAACACTGAAGCTTTCTTT. It translates to CATRDGMNTEAFF.

The V call is TRBV2, the J call TRBJ2-5; the match to TRBD2 covers 14 bases. Germline values: CDR1 SNHLY, CDR2 FYNNEI. The CDR3 is made up of 15 amino acids. The trim removed 7 bases at V and 5 bases at J, leaving 6 bases unmatched. The CDR3 region is CASTRWTSGGETQYF. CDR3 nucleotide sequence: TGTGCCAGCACTCGATGGACTAGCGGGGGGGAGACCCAGTACTTC.

Ten or more counts support this clone. The CDR3 region has the DNA TGTGCCAGTAGTATAATGGAGGGGACCGGGGAGCTGTTTTTT. As protein: CASSIMEGTGELFF. V gene TRBV19 combines with J gene TRBJ2-2, with a possible D match to TRBD2 (6 bases). The CDR3 loop spans 14 amino acids. Trimming removed 2 bases at V and 5 bases at J, with 9 bases between. Germline V CDR1 and CDR2: LNHDA, SQIVND (reference sequence).

The V gene is TRBV4-1, the J gene TRBJ2-2; D unresolved. Germline V gene sequence: CDR1 MGHRA, CDR2 YSYEKL. The CDR3 extends over 15 amino acids. The V and J ends lost 0 bases and 7 bases respectively, with 12 bases between them. Here the CDR3 DNA reads TGCGCCAGCAGCCAAGAACCAGGAACCATCGGGGAGCTGTTTTTT. It encodes CASSQEPGTIGELFF.

The chain recombines TRBV7-2 with TRBJ2-1; 8 bases align to TRBD2. Germline V gene sequence: CDR1 SGHTA, CDR2 FQGNSA. The V and J ends lost 1 base and 4 bases, in that order; junction bases with no gene match: 3. The CDR3 has 15 amino acids. CDR3: CASSLVSGGYNEQFF. The CDR3 bases are TGTGCCAGCAGCTTAGTAAGCGGGGGATACAATGAGCAGTTCTTC.